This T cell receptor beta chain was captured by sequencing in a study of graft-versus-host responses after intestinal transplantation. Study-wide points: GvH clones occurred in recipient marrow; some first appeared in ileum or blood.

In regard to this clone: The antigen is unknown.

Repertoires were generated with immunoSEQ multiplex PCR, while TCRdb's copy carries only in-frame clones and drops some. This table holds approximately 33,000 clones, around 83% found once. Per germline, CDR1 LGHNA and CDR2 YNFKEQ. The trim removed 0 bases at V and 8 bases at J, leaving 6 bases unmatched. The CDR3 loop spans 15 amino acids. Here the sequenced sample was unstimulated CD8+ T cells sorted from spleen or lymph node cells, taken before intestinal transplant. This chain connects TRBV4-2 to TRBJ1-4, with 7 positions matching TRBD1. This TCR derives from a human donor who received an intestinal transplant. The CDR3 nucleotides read TGTGCCAGCAGCCAAGAAGAGGGGGCGGGGGAAAAACTGTTTTTT. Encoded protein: CASSQEEGAGEKLFF.